This TCR beta chain was sequenced for a study of blood T cell repertoires in COVID-19. Study-level information: Whether acute or convalescent, the COVID-19 samples came from the United States, Italy and Spain. T cells, B-cell-depleted T cells, or PBMCs supplied cDNA or gDNA.

This CDR3 is 19 amino acids long. Germline V gene data show CDR1 as SGHTA and CDR2 as FQGNSA. V dropped 2 bases and J dropped 2 bases, with 25 bases sitting between them. While infection was still active, Seattle patients were enrolled and then followed longitudinally. Per the original methods: Nucleated cell number was recorded as an estimate derived from reference gene primer amplification. The protocol was immunoSEQ multiplex PCR, while the TCRdb copy is restricted to in-frame clones and leaves out a portion. The D gene and trimming were derived from the DNA, and the V and J assignments and clone size from that table. The sample carries roughly 220,000 clones, around 86% recorded once.

The sequence was collected from a woman aged 80 or over with COVID-19, enrolled during active disease. Sequencing was carried out using peripheral blood. The rearrangement links TRBV7-2 to TRBJ2-7, with D hard to call. CDR3 protein: CASSLIKPDWSRQTYEQYF. The CDR3 DNA follows: TGTGCCAGCAGCTTAATCAAGCCCGATTGGTCTAGGCAGACCTACGAGCAGTACTTC.